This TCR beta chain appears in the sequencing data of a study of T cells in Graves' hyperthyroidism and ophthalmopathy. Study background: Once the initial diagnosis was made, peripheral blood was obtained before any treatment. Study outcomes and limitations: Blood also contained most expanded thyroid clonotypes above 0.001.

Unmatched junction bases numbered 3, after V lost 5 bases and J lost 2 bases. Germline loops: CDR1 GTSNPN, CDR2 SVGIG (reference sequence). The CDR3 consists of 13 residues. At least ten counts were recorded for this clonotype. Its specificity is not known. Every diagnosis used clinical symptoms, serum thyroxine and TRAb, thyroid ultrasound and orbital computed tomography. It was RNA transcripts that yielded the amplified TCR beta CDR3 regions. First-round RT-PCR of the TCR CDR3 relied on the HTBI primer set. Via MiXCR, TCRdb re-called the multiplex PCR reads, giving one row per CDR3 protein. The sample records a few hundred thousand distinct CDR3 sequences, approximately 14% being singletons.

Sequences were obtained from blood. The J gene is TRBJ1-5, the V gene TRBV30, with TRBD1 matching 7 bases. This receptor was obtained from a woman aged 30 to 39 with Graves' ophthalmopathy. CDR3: CAWDREGNQPQHF. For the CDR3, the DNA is TGTGCCTGGGACAGGGAAGGCAATCAGCCCCAGCATTTT.